These 9 T cell receptor beta chains share one sample of origin, sequenced in a study of blood T cell repertoires in COVID-19. The protocol was immunoSEQ multiplex PCR, while the TCRdb copy is restricted to in-frame clones and leaves out a portion. The repertoire consists of approximately 210,000 clones, with about 88% occurring once and the leading ten covering 4.4%. Sequencing was performed on peripheral blood. These receptors all stem from a human donor in a cohort sampled during active COVID-19.

This chain connects TRBV18 to TRBJ2-5; TRBD1 might be the D (6 bases). Looked up from germline, CDR1 is KGHSH and CDR2 is LQKENI. V lost 2 bases, J lost 4 bases, and 20 bases lay in between. The CDR3 is 17 residues long. The CDR3 DNA sequence: TGTGCCAGCTCACCAACGGGTACTTCAGGGGCCGGAGAGACCCAGTACTTC. As protein: CASSPTGTSGAGETQYF.

V gene TRBV6-2 or TRBV6-3 combines with J gene TRBJ1-5; D call uncertain. This CDR3 is 16 amino acids long. Germline CDR1 reads MNHEY; CDR2 reads SVGEGT. V was pared by 0 bases and J by 8 bases, with 17 bases between. CDR3 amino acids: CASSYSGSGLGEPQHF. The CDR3 nucleotides are TGTGCCAGCAGTTACTCCGGCAGTGGCCTGGGAGAGCCCCAGCATTTT.

The rearrangement joins TRBV18 to TRBJ2-1; 8 positions agree with TRBD1. Germline V gene sequence: CDR1 KGHSH, CDR2 LQKENI. The CDR3 runs to 20 residues. Trimming took 2 bases from V and 0 from J; bases not matched to a gene: 15. The CDR3 region is CASSPGAGGERSSSYNEQFF. CDR3 DNA: TGTGCCAGCTCACCAGGGGCAGGGGGCGAGAGATCTAGCTCCTACAATGAGCAGTTCTTC.

J is TRBJ1-4 and V is TRBV30; 8 nucleotides line up with TRBD1. This CDR3 is built from 14 residues. V trimming: 4 bases; J trimming: 4 bases; junction bases outside the gene matches: 5. From germline, CDR1 is GTSNPN and CDR2 SVGIG (reference sequence). In DNA, the CDR3 is TGTGCCTGGACCCGGACAGGGAATAATGAAAAACTGTTTTTT. Protein product: CAWTRTGNNEKLFF.

The V and J genes are TRBV27 and TRBJ2-3; possible D gene TRBD2, 6 bases. Trimming shortened V by 2 bases and J by 2 bases, and 20 bases separated the two germline ends. The germline CDR1 and CDR2 sequences are MNHEY and SMNVEV (reference sequence). The CDR3 runs to 18 residues. CDR3 sequence (DNA): TGTGCCAGCAGTTTACAAGTACTTAGCGGAGCCTACACAGATACGCAGTATTTT. As protein: CASSLQVLSGAYTDTQYF.

This chain connects TRBV9 to TRBJ2-3; 8 bases fit TRBD1. Germline V gives CDR1 SGDLS, CDR2 YYNGEE. CDR3 length: 16 amino acids. Germline trimming cut 0 bases from V and 2 bases from J; bases unmatched to any gene: 5. The CDR3 DNA follows: TGTGCCAGCAGCGTAGCTGTGGGACAGGCCACAGATACGCAGTATTTT. Translating it yields CASSVAVGQATDTQYF.

This clone was detected once. The J gene is TRBJ1-4, the V gene TRBV30; 9 bases are shared with TRBD1. CDR3 length: 13 amino acids. The V segment lost 5 bases and the J segment 6 bases; nucleotides outside the gene matches: 4. Germline V gene data show CDR1 as GTSNPN and CDR2 as SVGIG (reference sequence). CDR3 loop: CAWGGDRDEKLFF. As DNA, the CDR3 is TGTGCCTGGGGGGGGGACAGGGATGAAAAACTGTTTTTT. Combining the CDR3 with reference TRBV30 and TRBJ1-4 gives the whole variable domain SQTIHQWPATLVQPVGSPLSLECTVEGTSNPNLYWYRQAAGRGLQLLFYSVGIGQISSEVPQNLSASRPQDRQFILSSKKLLLSDSGFYLCAWGGDRDEKLFFGSGTQLSVL.

This clone was counted a few times. V usage is TRBV10-1 and J usage is TRBJ1-1, with 7 bases fitting TRBD1. This CDR3 contains 16 residues. Looked up from germline, CDR1 is WNHNN and CDR2 is SYGVQD (reference sequence). J was trimmed by 5 bases and V by 0 bases; bases with no gene match: 9. The CDR3 protein is CASSESISAGGTEAFF. In DNA form, the CDR3 reads TGCGCCAGCAGTGAGTCGATCTCGGCAGGGGGAACTGAAGCTTTCTTT.

This clone was seen ten or more times. The chain carries TRBV6-2 or TRBV6-3 and TRBJ2-1; 9 bases match TRBD1. Trimming at V came to 5 bases and at J to 10 bases, leaving 3 bases not matched to a gene. Germline lookup yields CDR1 MNHEY and CDR2 SVGEGT. This CDR3 is built from 12 residues. The CDR3 nucleotides read TGTGCCAGCAGTCGACAGGGGGACGAGCAGTTCTTC. This encodes CASSRQGDEQFF.